A selection of T cell receptor beta chains follows, all from one sample in a study of T cell changes during pregnancy in multiple sclerosis. The assay was immunoSEQ multiplex PCR, and TCRdb's table has in-frame clones only and misses some. The sample records more than 35,000 clones, 80% to 95% being singletons. Sequences were derived from CD4+ T cells from peripheral blood mononuclear cells, sampled in the third trimester of pregnancy. Receptors were obtained from a female donor in good health, enrolled as a control in a pregnancy study. Each CDR3 is given with its conserved first and last residue. D genes are given only for firm matches. Clone sizes are given selectively: once, few, many, or a class where the clone is expanded.

NA,TRBV7-9,15,TRBJ2-1,few,TGTGCCAGCAGCTTACCCTTTCGGCTAGGCAATGAGCAGTTCTTC,CASSLPFRLGNEQFF
TRBD1,TRBV6-5,15,TRBJ2-3,NA,TGTGCCAGCAGTTCTTTACAGGGGGCCACAGATACGCAGTATTTT,CASSSLQGATDTQYF
TRBD2,TRBV7-9,16,TRBJ2-1,NA,TGTGCCAGCAGCTTCGAGACTAGCGTGACCCCTAATGAGCAGTTCTTC,CASSFETSVTPNEQFF
NA,TRBV19,17,TRBJ1-2,NA,TGTGCCACCAGCAAAAAAAAGACAGGCACCACTAACTATGGCTACACCTTC,CATSKKKTGTTNYGYTF
NA,TRBV7-9,15,TRBJ1-1,NA,TGTGCCAGCAGCCCAAGTTGGACAGACAACACTGAAGCTTTCTTT,CASSPSWTDNTEAFF
TRBD1,TRBV11-3,16,TRBJ2-3,NA,TGTGCCAGCAGCTCTACAGGGGGCTCTAGCACAGATACGCAGTATTTT,CASSSTGGSSTDTQYF
TRBD2,TRBV28,15,TRBJ2-7,NA,TGTGCCAGCAGTTTCGGCGGGAGAGGTTTGGGCGAGCAGTACTTC,CASSFGGRGLGEQYF
TRBD2,TRBV28,16,TRBJ2-2,NA,TGTGCCAGCAGTTCTCCATTGACTAGCGGAACCGGGGAGCTGTTTTTT,CASSSPLTSGTGELFF
TRBD1,TRBV7-9,14,TRBJ1-1,NA,TGTGCCAGCAGCTTCGGGGGACAGGGGGCTGAAGCTTTCTTT,CASSFGGQGAEAFF
TRBD2,TRBV11-2,17,TRBJ2-5,NA,TGTGCCAGCAGCTTAGGCCTTTCGTGGGCGGGAGAAGAGACCCAGTACTTC,CASSLGLSWAGEETQYF
TRBD2,TRBV30,14,TRBJ2-1,NA,TGTGCCTGGAGCCGGGAAACTAGCGGCAATGAGCAGTTCTTC,CAWSRETSGNEQFF
TRBD1,TRBV5-4,16,TRBJ2-3,NA,TGTGCCAGCAGCTTATACCGGGACAGGTCGACAGATACGCAGTATTTT,CASSLYRDRSTDTQYF
TRBD1,TRBV11-1,15,TRBJ1-1,NA,TGTGCCAGCAGCTTAGGTTATAAGGGGGCGGGTGGAGCTTTCTTT,CASSLGYKGAGGAFF
TRBD2,TRBV7-2,15,TRBJ2-1,NA,TGTGCCAGCAGCTTGTTAGCGGGGCACTACAATGAGCAGTTCTTC,CASSLLAGHYNEQFF
TRBD1,TRBV5-4,14,TRBJ1-2,NA,TGTGCCAGCAGCCGTGACAGGGGGACATATGGCTACACCTTC,CASSRDRGTYGYTF
NA,TRBV6-1,13,TRBJ1-1,NA,TGTGCCGTCGGCAGGGAGGGGGGCACTGAAGCTTTCTTT,CAVGREGGTEAFF
TRBD2,TRBV10-3,13,TRBJ2-3,NA,TGTGCCATTACTAGCGGGGGAACAGATACGCAGTATTTT,CAITSGGTDTQYF
TRBD2,TRBV19,13,TRBJ2-7,NA,TGTGCCAGTAGTGGGACTAGCCGGGGAGAGCAGTACTTC,CASSGTSRGEQYF
NA,TRBV19,14,TRBJ2-7,NA,TGTGCCAGTAGTATAGTCTCCGCGATGGGCCAGCAGTACTTC,CASSIVSAMGQQYF
NA,TRBV28,14,TRBJ1-2,NA,TGTGCCAGCAGTTCCACTCGGTCTTACTATGGCTACACCTTC,CASSSTRSYYGYTF
TRBD1,TRBV28,14,TRBJ1-1,NA,TGTGCCACCCGGACAGGGACCATGAACACTGAAGCTTTCTTT,CATRTGTMNTEAFF
NA,TRBV27,14,TRBJ1-1,few,TGTGCCAGCCTCCGAACAGGGCCGAGGGATGAAGCTTTCTTT,CASLRTGPRDEAFF
NA,TRBV15,14,TRBJ2-6,NA,TGTGCCACCAGCTTACTCTCTGGGGCCAACGTCCTGACTTTC,CATSLLSGANVLTF
TRBD2,TRBV27,16,TRBJ2-7,NA,TGTGCCAGCACCCCCGGGAGGGGAGTAAGCTCCTACGAGCAGTACTTC,CASTPGRGVSSYEQYF